The clone carrying this TCR beta chain is a singleton in its sample. Repertoires were generated with immunoSEQ multiplex PCR, while TCRdb's copy carries only in-frame clones and drops some. The repertoire holds approximately 22,000 clones, with about 83% as singletons. The data derive from a study of OX40 agonist ivuxolimab in advanced cancers. The sequenced sample was CD4+ or CD8+ T cells sorted from blood, obtained in a trial of the OX40 agonist ivuxolimab. This clonotype was obtained from an adult with an advanced solid tumor such as melanoma, head and neck, liver or kidney cancer.

DNA for the CDR3: TGTGCCAGCAGTTTGGACAGGGGGGGCAATCAGCCCCAGCATTTT. Translated, it gives CASSLDRGGNQPQHF. The chain joins TRBV27 to TRBJ1-5, with 10 bases identical to TRBD1. CDR1 is MNHEY and CDR2 is SMNVEV in the germline V gene (reference sequence). This CDR3 comprises 15 residues. V was pared by 3 bases and J by 2 bases, with 1 base of the junction left unmatched.